Listed here are 28 T cell receptor beta chains from one sample, sequenced in a study of beta chain features in type 1 diabetes. Study-wide results and limits: TCRB CDR3s from Type 1 diabetes patients were moderately but significantly shorter in all four CD4+ subsets.

Investigators reverse transcribed all isolated RNA, so they sequenced expressed TCRB transcripts. Only in-frame clones appear in the TCRdb table, and some are missing; sequencing was by immunoSEQ multiplex PCR. Among about 740,000 clones listed, around an eighth were seen once. The antigens these receptors bind are not known. The material sequenced was naive CD4+ T cells from blood. These receptors were obtained from a man aged 18 to 30 with type 1 diabetes.

As for this clone: Other DNA sequences in this specimen translate into the identical CDR3. The rearrangement joins TRBV7-2 to TRBJ2-2; D remains ambiguous. CDR3 length: 13 amino acids. Germline-derived CDR1 and CDR2 are SGHTA and FQGNSA. V lost 2 bases and J 3 bases, leaving 4 bases between the germline ends. The CDR3: CASSLRYTGELFF. The DNA for the CDR3 is TGTGCCAGCAGCTTACGGTACACCGGGGAGCTGTTTTTT. The full variable domain, in which reference TRBV7-2 and TRBJ2-2 provide the parts outside the CDR3, is GAGVSQSPSNKVTEKGKDVELRCDPISGHTALYWYRQSLGQGLEFLIYFQGNSAPDKSGLPSDRFSAERTGGSVSTLTIQRTQQEDSAVYLCASSLRYTGELFFGEGSRLTVL.

The chain uses TRBV28 and TRBJ2-6; D unresolved. The germline V gene has CDR1 MDHEN and CDR2 SYDVKM. The CDR3 has 14 residues. V shed 3 bases and J shed 1 base, with 4 bases lying between them. The CDR3 nucleotides read TGTGCCAGCAGTTTCGTTTCTGGGGCCAACGTCCTGACTTTC. Amino acid sequence: CASSFVSGANVLTF.

The chain links TRBV4-1 to TRBJ1-5; D not resolved. The CDR3 is made up of 13 amino acids. Germline V gene data show CDR1 as MGHRA and CDR2 as YSYEKL. Trimming removed 4 bases from V and 3 bases from J, with 7 bases in between. CDR3 bases: TGCGCCAGCAGCCCGGAGCTCAATCAGCCCCAGCATTTT. It is translated as CASSPELNQPQHF.

In this sample, this clone turned up a few times. V is TRBV28 and J is TRBJ1-5, with D possibly being TRBD1 (6 bases). The V end was cut by 4 bases, the J end by 7 bases, with 14 bases between. Per germline, CDR1 MDHEN and CDR2 SYDVKM. CDR3 length: 14 amino acids. CDR3: CASSSPGDGQPQHF. The DNA for the CDR3 is TGTGCCAGCAGTTCTCCAGGGGACGGCCAGCCCCAGCATTTT. The full variable domain, its missing parts supplied by reference TRBV28 and TRBJ1-5, is DVKVTQSSRYLVKRTGEKVFLECVQDMDHENMFWYRQDPGLGLRLIYFSYDVKMKEKGDIPEGYSVSREKKERFSLILESASTNQTSMYLCASSSPGDGQPQHFGDGTRLSIL.

The gene calls are TRBV30 and TRBJ1-5; no clear D gene. The length of the CDR3 is 15 residues. Trimming pared 2 bases from V and 0 bases from J, leaving 11 bases between. Germline CDR1 is GTSNPN and CDR2 is SVGIG (reference sequence). CDR3 in amino acids: CAWSTQTYSNQPQHF. CDR3 DNA sequence: TGTGCCTGGAGTACCCAGACGTATAGCAATCAGCCCCAGCATTTT.

This sequence joins TRBV7-9 and TRBJ1-1, with D possibly matching TRBD1 (5 bases). The germline CDR1 and CDR2 sequences are SEHNR and FQNEAQ (reference sequence). The CDR3 length is 13 residues. Trimming left V 6 bases short and J 1 base short, with 9 bases between. CDR3 residues: CASRTGRNTEAFF. The DNA for the CDR3 is TGTGCCAGCAGGACGGGACGGAACACTGAAGCTTTCTTT.

This rearrangement joins TRBV5-5 to TRBJ2-6; D is uncertain. Trimming shortened V by 4 bases and J by 2 bases, and 13 bases separated the two germline ends. Per germline, CDR1 SGHKS and CDR2 YYEKEE (reference sequence). The CDR3 has 16 residues. Written as DNA, the CDR3 is TGTGCCAGCAGCCTACGGACGGTGGCTGGGGCCAACGTCCTGACTTTC. Translation: CASSLRTVAGANVLTF. Full variable domain (rest looked up from reference TRBV5-5 and TRBJ2-6): DAGVTQSPTHLIKTRGQQVTLRCSPISGHKSVSWYQQVLGQGPQFIFQYYEKEERGRGNFPDRFSARQFPNYSSELNVNALLLGDSALYLCASSLRTVAGANVLTFGAGSRLTVL.

This clone turned up a few times. The V gene is TRBV30, the J gene TRBJ1-1; TRBD1 might be the D (5 bases). Germline loops: CDR1 GTSNPN, CDR2 SVGIG (reference sequence). The V end was cut by 4 bases, the J end by 0 bases, with 9 bases between. The CDR3 sequence is 13 residues long. The CDR3 spells CAWTGPVNTEAFF. The CDR3 DNA sequence: TGTGCCTGGACGGGACCCGTGAACACTGAAGCTTTCTTT. The whole variable domain, filled in from reference TRBV30 and TRBJ1-1, reads SQTIHQWPATLVQPVGSPLSLECTVEGTSNPNLYWYRQAAGRGLQLLFYSVGIGQISSEVPQNLSASRPQDRQFILSSKKLLLSDSGFYLCAWTGPVNTEAFFGQGTRLTVV.

The table lists this clone with a few counts. The gene calls are TRBV25-1 and TRBJ1-1; no reliable D call. V lost 1 base and J lost 1, with 4 bases in between. The CDR3 has 13 residues. CDR1 is MGHDK and CDR2 is SYGVNS in the germline V gene. This CDR3 reads CASSEFQNTEAFF. The CDR3 DNA reads as TGTGCCAGCAGTGAATTTCAGAACACTGAAGCTTTCTTT.

This clone was recorded a few times. Here the CDR3 DNA reads TGCAGCGCAGCCGGGACGGGGAACACTGAAGCTTTCTTT. Its translation is CSAAGTGNTEAFF. V gene TRBV29-1 combines with J gene TRBJ1-1; D is perhaps TRBD1 (5 bases). The V gene's germline CDR1 is SQVTM and CDR2 ANQGSEA. With 7 bases removed from V and 1 base from J, the gap between germline ends came to 13 bases. The CDR3 has 13 residues.

This clone was detected only a few times. The V and J genes are TRBV29-1 and TRBJ1-1; D possibly corresponds to TRBD1 (5 bases). Trimming took 6 bases from V and 0 from J, leaving 11 bases between them. From germline, CDR1 is SQVTM and CDR2 ANQGSEA. This CDR3 is built from 13 residues. The CDR3 is CSVVRAMNTEAFF. CDR3 nucleotide sequence: TGCAGCGTCGTCAGGGCCATGAACACTGAAGCTTTCTTT.

This clone was observed a few times. The J gene is TRBJ1-5, the V gene TRBV5-4; TRBD1 matches at 7 bases. Germline assignment: CDR1 SGHNT and CDR2 YYREEE (reference sequence). J was trimmed by 4 bases and V by 4 bases; bases with no gene match: 2. This CDR3 spans 13 amino acids. The CDR3 sequence: CASSVGQNQPQHF. CDR3 DNA sequence: TGTGCCAGCAGCGTGGGACAGAATCAGCCCCAGCATTTT.

In this sample, this clone turned up a few times. J is TRBJ2-5 and V is TRBV18; no clear D gene. The CDR3 covers 14 residues. Germline CDR1 and CDR2: KGHSH and LQKENI. Trimming left V 1 base short and J 2 bases short, with 8 bases between. CDR3 amino acids: CASSPQETQETQYF. The DNA for the CDR3 is TGTGCCAGCTCACCACAGGAGACTCAAGAGACCCAGTACTTC.

The V and J genes are TRBV10-3 and TRBJ2-1, with unresolved D. Germline CDR1 is ENHRY and CDR2 is SYGVKD. The CDR3 length is 13 residues. Trimming left V 7 bases short and J 0 bases short, with 7 bases between. The CDR3 sequence: CAITASSYNEQFF. Here the CDR3 DNA reads TGTGCCATCACCGCCAGCTCCTACAATGAGCAGTTCTTC.

This clone was picked up a small number of times. The rearrangement links TRBV29-1 to TRBJ2-2; the D call may be TRBD1 or TRBD2 (6 bases each). The CDR3 sequence is 14 residues long. V lost 4 bases and J lost 0, with 9 bases in between. CDR1 SQVTM and CDR2 ANQGSEA come from the germline V gene. CDR3 residues: CSVVRGANTGELFF. Here the CDR3 DNA reads TGCAGCGTTGTGAGGGGGGCGAACACCGGGGAGCTGTTTTTT.

The sample holds a few counts of this clone. The chain is built from TRBV10-3 and TRBJ2-5, with D unresolved. Trimming removed 2 bases at V and 5 bases at J, with 9 bases between. There are 13 residues in the CDR3. The germline V gene encodes CDR1 ENHRY and CDR2 SYGVKD. CDR3 in DNA: TGTGCCATCAGTGAGGGTAGAGGCGAGACCCAGTACTTC. Translated, it gives CAISEGRGETQYF.

A few counts support this clone. The chain uses TRBV6-1 and TRBJ2-1, with TRBD2 as a possible D gene (6 bases). In germline, CDR1 is MNHNS, CDR2 SASEGT. The length of the CDR3 is 15 residues. V lost 5 bases and J lost 2, with 13 bases in between. CDR3 nucleotides: TGTGCCAGCAGTCTTAGCGGCGTCGCCTACAATGAGCAGTTCTTC. Translating it yields CASSLSGVAYNEQFF.

The V and J genes are TRBV5-4 and TRBJ2-5, with TRBD2 matching 11 bases. Germline V CDR1 and CDR2: SGHNT, YYREEE (reference sequence). V shed 0 bases and J 7 bases; nucleotides not matched to a gene: 5. CDR3 size: 15 residues. The CDR3 region is CASSLGLAGTGTQYF. Written as DNA, the CDR3 is TGTGCCAGCAGCTTGGGACTAGCGGGGACTGGGACCCAGTACTTC.

This clone was detected a few times. This chain joins TRBV4-1 and TRBJ2-1; 7 nucleotides align to TRBD2. The J segment lost 5 bases and the V segment lost 5 bases, leaving 6 bases of the junction unmatched. Germline V CDR1 and CDR2: MGHRA, YSYEKL. The CDR3 is 14 residues long. The CDR3, as DNA: TGCGCCAGCAGCGGGCGGGGGTCGCACAATGAGCAGTTCTTC. Its protein is CASSGRGSHNEQFF.

This clone appeared a few times. J is TRBJ1-4 and V is TRBV18, with D possibly being TRBD1 (6 bases). The CDR3 runs 14 residues. V lost 3 bases and J 9 bases, leaving 14 bases between the germline ends. The germline CDR1 and CDR2 sequences are KGHSH and LQKENI. The CDR3 nucleotides are TGTGCCAGCTCACCGACAGGACTTGAGAAAAAACTGTTTTTT. This codes for CASSPTGLEKKLFF.

This clone has only a few counts. The chain's CDR3 is CASSSDRDRGLYGYTF. CDR3 coding DNA: TGTGCCAGCAGCTCCGACCGGGACAGGGGACTCTATGGCTACACCTTC. The chain joins TRBV9 to TRBJ1-2; 10 bases fit TRBD1. The CDR3 runs 16 residues. Per the germline V gene, CDR1 is SGDLS and CDR2 is YYNGEE. V was clipped by 4 bases and J by 4 bases; unmatched bases: 10.

The V call is TRBV28, the J call TRBJ1-1; no firm D call. The germline V gene encodes CDR1 MDHEN and CDR2 SYDVKM. The CDR3 consists of 12 residues. V was cut by 5 bases and J by 11 bases, with 15 bases left in between. CDR3 coding DNA: TGTGCCAGCAGTAGAGCCAAGGCCGTTGCTTTCTTT. Translation gives CASSRAKAVAFF.

J is TRBJ1-6 and V is TRBV9, with D unresolved. V was trimmed by 7 bases and J by 5 bases, leaving 13 bases between them. Per germline, CDR1 SGDLS and CDR2 YYNGEE. This CDR3 comprises 14 residues. The CDR3 protein is CASVHRWDNSPLHF. In DNA form, the CDR3 reads TGTGCCAGCGTGCATAGGTGGGATAATTCACCCCTCCACTTT.

This clone has more than one count but fewer than ten. The chain recombines TRBV9 with TRBJ1-3; no clear D gene. Germline V lookup: CDR1 SGDLS, CDR2 YYNGEE. The V end was cut by 0 bases, the J end by 1 base, with 11 bases between. The CDR3 has 16 amino acids. CDR3 residues: CASSVGGPQSGNTIYF. The CDR3 coding sequence is TGTGCCAGCAGCGTAGGTGGACCCCAATCTGGAAACACCATATATTTT.

This clone was seen a handful of times. The chain joins TRBV7-8 to TRBJ2-7; the D is unclear. Trimming took off 1 base at V and 4 bases at J, with 8 bases between the two ends. This CDR3 contains 13 residues. CDR1 is SGHVS, CDR2 FQNEAQ, per germline. The CDR3 is CASSLDRVYEQYF. The CDR3 DNA is TGTGCCAGCAGCTTAGATCGAGTATACGAGCAGTACTTC.

The rearrangement joins TRBV2 to TRBJ1-6, with a weak D call TRBD1 (6 bases). Germline V CDR1 and CDR2: SNHLY, FYNNEI. V was clipped by 10 bases and J by 5 bases, with 12 bases between them. The CDR3 runs to 13 residues. This CDR3 is CATHGQNNSPLHF. CDR3 nucleotides: TGTGCCACCCACGGACAGAATAATTCACCCCTCCACTTT.

This clone was counted between two and nine times. This chain uses TRBV10-3 with TRBJ2-7, with D perhaps TRBD2 (5 bases). V was trimmed by 4 bases and J by 6 bases, leaving 16 bases between them. Per the germline V gene, CDR1 is ENHRY and CDR2 is SYGVKD. The CDR3 consists of 14 residues. The CDR3 is CAISGLEDLGEQYF. CDR3 nucleotides: TGTGCCATCAGTGGTCTGGAGGACCTGGGCGAGCAGTACTTC.

J is TRBJ1-2 and V is TRBV2; D not resolved. The CDR3 runs to 11 residues. The V gene lost 8 bases and the J gene lost 4 bases, with 8 bases spanning the gap. Germline V gene sequence: CDR1 SNHLY, CDR2 FYNNEI. The CDR3 protein is CASASGYGYTF. In DNA, the CDR3 is TGTGCCAGCGCCAGCGGCTATGGCTACACCTTC.